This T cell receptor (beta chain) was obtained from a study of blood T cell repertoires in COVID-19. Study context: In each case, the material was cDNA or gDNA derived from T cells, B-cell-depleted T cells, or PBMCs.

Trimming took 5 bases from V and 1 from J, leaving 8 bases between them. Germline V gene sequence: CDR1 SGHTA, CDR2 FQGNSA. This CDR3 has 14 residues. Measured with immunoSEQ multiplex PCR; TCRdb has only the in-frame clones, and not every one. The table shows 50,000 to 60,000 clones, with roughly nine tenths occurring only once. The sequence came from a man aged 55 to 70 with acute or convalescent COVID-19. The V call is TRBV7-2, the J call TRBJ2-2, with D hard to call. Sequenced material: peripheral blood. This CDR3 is CASSPSLNTGELFF. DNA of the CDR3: TGTGCCAGCAGCCCAAGCCTGAACACCGGGGAGCTGTTTTTT.